The 21 T cell receptor beta chains given below trace back to one sample, sequenced in a study of blood T cell repertoires in COVID-19. The protocol was immunoSEQ multiplex PCR, while the TCRdb copy is restricted to in-frame clones and leaves out a portion. The data hold fewer than 400,000 clones, with 80% to 90% observed a single time. The specimen was PBMCs or T cells enriched from blood (not recorded which). All receptors come from a woman aged 18-30 years who had recovered from COVID-19.

J is TRBJ2-7 and V is TRBV6-5; D not resolved. Trimming shortened V by 6 bases and J by 4 bases, and 13 bases separated the two germline ends. Germline CDR1 reads MNHEY; CDR2 reads SVGAGI. The CDR3 contains 13 residues. The CDR3 spells CASSAPTLYEQYF. The CDR3 DNA follows: TGTGCCAGCAGCGCCCCGACTTTATACGAGCAGTACTTC.

This clone has a count of ten or more. The chain couples TRBV6-5 to TRBJ1-4; D might be TRBD1 (5 bases). Germline V gene sequence: CDR1 MNHEY, CDR2 SVGAGI. V was shortened by 6 bases and J by 0 bases, with 8 bases between the two germline ends. The CDR3 spans 14 residues. The DNA of the CDR3 is TGTGCCAGCAGCCGACAGCCAACTAATGAAAAACTGTTTTTT. It codes for CASSRQPTNEKLFF.

This rearrangement joins TRBV2 to TRBJ1-6; 7 bases agree with TRBD1. The germline CDR1 and CDR2 sequences are SNHLY and FYNNEI. The trim removed 5 bases at V and 6 bases at J, leaving 4 bases unmatched. This CDR3 has 14 amino acids. The CDR3 DNA sequence: TGTGCCAGCAGTCAGACAGGGAGTAATTCACCCCTCCACTTT. Its translation is CASSQTGSNSPLHF.

The rearrangement joins TRBV15 to TRBJ1-2; D gene ambiguous. The CDR3 runs 13 residues. CDR1 is LNHNV and CDR2 is YYDKDF in the germline V gene (reference sequence). V lost 0 bases to trimming and J lost 4 bases, with 6 bases between them. The CDR3 DNA reads as TGTGCCACCAGCAGAGATGGGCTCTATGGCTACACCTTC. Its protein product is CATSRDGLYGYTF.

The chain employs TRBV14 and TRBJ2-7; D remains unclear. Germline values: CDR1 SGHDN, CDR2 FVKESK. CDR3 length equals 13 residues. V was trimmed by 3 bases and J by 2 bases, leaving 8 bases between them. CDR3 region: CASSHTTPYEQYF. The CDR3 DNA sequence: TGTGCCAGCAGCCACACAACCCCCTACGAGCAGTACTTC.

The V gene is TRBV5-1, the J gene TRBJ2-1; 10 nucleotides line up with TRBD1. CDR3 length: 15 residues. V lost 3 bases and J lost 9; bases outside the gene matches: 9. Germline V CDR1 and CDR2: SGHRS, YFSETQ. Here the CDR3 DNA reads TGCGCCAGCAGCTGGCGACAGGGGGCCATGGGTGAGCAGTTCTTC. It codes for CASSWRQGAMGEQFF.

The chain couples TRBV28 to TRBJ1-2, with D tentatively TRBD1 (6 bases). Trimming stripped 6 bases from V and 7 bases from J, with 12 bases between. The CDR3 spans 12 residues. From germline, CDR1 is MDHEN and CDR2 SYDVKM. The CDR3 reads CASRAQGFGYTF. The CDR3 DNA reads TGTGCCAGCAGAGCACAGGGTTTTGGCTACACCTTC.

The chain uses TRBV27 and TRBJ2-7, with 8 bases matching TRBD1. Trimming at V came to 6 bases and at J to 3 bases, leaving 13 bases not matched to a gene. The CDR3 loop spans 16 amino acids. The germline CDR1 and CDR2 sequences are MNHEY and SMNVEV (reference sequence). Here the CDR3 DNA reads TGTGCCAGCAGAATATCCCGGACAGGGTGGCTCTACGAGCAGTACTTC. Translating gives CASRISRTGWLYEQYF.

V and J are TRBV30 and TRBJ2-7; 8 bases match TRBD1. Unmatched junction bases numbered 15, after V lost 4 bases and J lost 4 bases. The CDR3 totals 16 residues. CDR1 and CDR2 from the germline V gene are GTSNPN and SVGIG (reference sequence). CDR3 residues: CAWNGNVADRDYEQYF. CDR3 bases: TGTGCCTGGAATGGTAACGTGGCGGACAGGGATTACGAGCAGTACTTC.

This chain connects TRBV13 to TRBJ2-5; 16 bases align to TRBD2. With V trimmed by 4 bases and J by 5 bases, 10 bases remained unmatched. Looked up from germline, CDR1 is PRHDT and CDR2 is FYEKMQ (reference sequence). The CDR3 is made up of 18 amino acids. The CDR3 nucleotides are TGTGCCAGCAGCTCGCCCGGGACTAGCGGGGGGGCCCGGGAGACCCAGTACTTC. As protein: CASSSPGTSGGARETQYF.

The J gene is TRBJ1-2, the V gene TRBV12-3 or TRBV12-4; D is uncertain. V was cut by 2 bases and J by 4 bases, with 8 bases left in between. The CDR3 contains 13 residues. DNA for the CDR3: TGTGCCAGCAGTTTACTAGCGAGCTATGGCTACACCTTC. Its translation: CASSLLASYGYTF.

The chain combines TRBV6-2 or TRBV6-3 with TRBJ2-1; D perhaps matches TRBD2 (6 bases). The CDR3 spans 15 residues. Per the germline V gene, CDR1 is MNHEY and CDR2 is SVGEGT. V dropped 6 bases and J dropped 5 bases, with 17 bases sitting between them. The CDR3 sequence is CASSRPAGTHNEQFF. In nucleotides, the CDR3 is TGTGCCAGCAGCCGACCGGCGGGGACCCACAATGAGCAGTTCTTC.

The V and J genes are TRBV5-1 and TRBJ2-1; TRBD2 matches at 9 bases. The CDR3 length is 13 residues. V shed 10 bases and J 6 bases; nucleotides not matched to a gene: 8. Germline CDR1 and CDR2: SGHRS and YFSETQ. The CDR3 reads CASGGGGANEQFF. Written as DNA, the CDR3 is TGCGCCTCCGGCGGCGGGGGGGCCAATGAGCAGTTCTTC.

This CDR3 is CASSIVRGMNTEAFF. CDR3 bases: TGTGCCAGTAGTATAGTGCGGGGGATGAACACTGAAGCTTTCTTT. The J gene is TRBJ1-1, the V gene TRBV19, with D possibly matching TRBD1 (5 bases). The V and J ends lost 1 base and 0 bases respectively, with 9 bases between them. CDR1 LNHDA and CDR2 SQIVND come from the germline V gene (reference sequence). There are 15 residues in the CDR3.

The rearrangement joins TRBV7-2 to TRBJ1-2, with D unclear. Germline loops: CDR1 SGHTA, CDR2 FQGNSA. V was clipped by 5 bases and J by 3 bases, with 13 bases between them. The CDR3 contains 14 residues. The CDR3 bases are TGTGCCAGCAGCCTACCTTCTGTGGACTATGGCTACACCTTC. This encodes CASSLPSVDYGYTF.

The genes are TRBV28 and TRBJ2-7; 7 nucleotides match TRBD1. V was clipped by 3 bases and J by 0 bases; unmatched bases: 2. The length of the CDR3 is 14 residues. The V gene's germline CDR1 is MDHEN and CDR2 SYDVKM. The CDR3 is CASSLTGNSYEQYF. The CDR3 DNA reads as TGTGCCAGCAGTTTGACAGGGAACTCCTACGAGCAGTACTTC.

The chain joins TRBV5-1 to TRBJ1-1; 7 bases match TRBD1. Per the germline V gene, CDR1 is SGHRS and CDR2 is YFSETQ. Trimming took 4 bases from V and 1 from J; bases not matched to a gene: 4. The CDR3 covers 14 residues. The CDR3 DNA sequence: TGCGCCAGCAGCCCTGGGACAGAGAACACTGAAGCTTTCTTT. Protein sequence: CASSPGTENTEAFF.

The chain has TRBV4-2 and TRBJ2-3; TRBD2 aligns across 10 bases. The V gene's germline CDR1 is LGHNA and CDR2 YNFKEQ. V dropped 4 bases and J dropped 3; count of bases not matched to a gene: 7. There are 16 residues in the CDR3. This CDR3 reads CASSRELAGKTDTQYF. For the CDR3, the DNA is TGTGCCAGCAGCCGTGAACTAGCGGGAAAGACAGATACGCAGTATTTT.

The V and J genes are TRBV10-3 and TRBJ1-4; 9 positions agree with TRBD1. J lost 4 bases, V lost 6 bases, and 3 bases had no gene match. CDR1 and CDR2 from the germline V gene are ENHRY and SYGVKD. The length of the CDR3 is 14 residues. The CDR3 sequence: CAIRGDRDNEKLFF. In nucleotides, the CDR3 is TGTGCCATCAGGGGGGACAGGGATAATGAAAAACTGTTTTTT.

The genes are TRBV30 and TRBJ1-3, with TRBD1 matching over 8 bases. The germline V gene has CDR1 GTSNPN and CDR2 SVGIG (reference sequence). J lost 0 bases, V lost 0 bases, and 1 base had no gene match. The CDR3 totals 15 residues. In nucleotides, the CDR3 is TGTGCCTGGAGTGTCGGACAGGGCTCTGGAAACACCATATATTTT. It yields the protein CAWSVGQGSGNTIYF.

The chain employs TRBV2 and TRBJ1-3; D possibly corresponds to TRBD1 (5 bases). This CDR3 has 13 amino acids. Looked up from germline, CDR1 is SNHLY and CDR2 is FYNNEI. V shed 4 bases and J shed 4 bases, with 8 bases lying between them. CDR3 DNA: TGTGCCAGCAGTGTCTGGGGCGGAAACACCATATATTTT. It translates to CASSVWGGNTIYF.